This paragraph reports one T cell receptor (beta chain). The data originate from a study of Graves' ophthalmopathy and Graves' hyperthyroidism. V dropped 7 bases and J dropped 4 bases, with 19 bases sitting between them. This CDR3 spans 14 amino acids. The germline gives CDR1 SQVTM, CDR2 ANQGSEA. Amplification of the TCR beta CDR3 regions used RNA transcripts (as template). HTBI primers were employed in first-round RT-PCR, then a second-round multiplex PCR followed. TCRdb analysed the multiplex PCR reads with MiXCR anew, one entry per CDR3 protein. This table holds a few hundred thousand distinct CDR3 sequences, approximately 35% found once.

Sequencing was carried out using peripheral blood or thyroid tissue (not recorded which). This receptor was obtained from an adult man with Graves' hyperthyroidism. The chain uses TRBV29-1 and TRBJ1-1; a possible D gene is TRBD1 (6 bases). CDR3 sequence: CSAGRGSQGTEAFF. The CDR3, as DNA: TGCAGCGCGGGAAGGGGGTCTCAAGGCACTGAAGCTTTCTTT.